The rows below give T cell receptor beta chains drawn from one sample of a study of blood T cell repertoires in COVID-19. Sequenced by immunoSEQ multiplex PCR; TCRdb stores in-frame clones only, minus some. Among over 150,000 clones listed, more than 75% were seen once. The sequencing sample was made of PBMCs or T cells enriched from blood (not recorded which). All receptors derive from a woman between 50 and 59 years old who had recovered from COVID-19. Each CDR3 is given with its conserved first and last residue. Each record gives: J gene, V gene, CDR3 length, D gene, clone size, CDR3 DNA, CDR3 protein. The D gene is left open where the match is weak. The listing skips clone size in some rows; elsewhere it reads once, few, many or a size class.

J gene: TRBJ1-5
V gene: TRBV19
CDR3 length: 13
D gene: TRBD1
clone size: -
CDR3 DNA: TGTGCCAGTAGTGGGACAGGCAATCAGCCCCAGCATTTT
CDR3 protein: CASSGTGNQPQHF

J gene: TRBJ2-2
V gene: TRBV7-2
CDR3 length: 16
D gene: TRBD1
clone size: -
CDR3 DNA: TGTGCCAGCAGCTTAGGAGGCAGGGGGTTTACCGGGGAGCTGTTTTTT
CDR3 protein: CASSLGGRGFTGELFF

J gene: TRBJ1-2
V gene: TRBV18
CDR3 length: 13
D gene: -
clone size: -
CDR3 DNA: TGTGCCAGCTCACCAGAGAGGGCGGTCGTCTACACCTTC
CDR3 protein: CASSPERAVVYTF

J gene: TRBJ1-2
V gene: TRBV7-2
CDR3 length: 16
D gene: TRBD1
clone size: -
CDR3 DNA: TGTGCCAGCAGCTCGAGAACAGGGGACGCAAGCTATGGCTACACCTTC
CDR3 protein: CASSSRTGDASYGYTF

J gene: TRBJ1-2
V gene: TRBV19
CDR3 length: 14
D gene: -
clone size: once
CDR3 DNA: TGTGCCAGTAGTATCGCAGGCCCGGGGTATGGCTACACCTTC
CDR3 protein: CASSIAGPGYGYTF

J gene: TRBJ2-1
V gene: TRBV6-5
CDR3 length: 15
D gene: -
clone size: -
CDR3 DNA: TGTGCCAGCAGCCCCCTAGGACTGGAGTCCGGTGAGCAGTTCTTC
CDR3 protein: CASSPLGLESGEQFF

J gene: TRBJ2-1
V gene: TRBV4-3
CDR3 length: 20
D gene: TRBD2
clone size: -
CDR3 DNA: TGCGCCAGCAGCCCCCAGGGGGGACTAGCGGGAGTAGAATCCTACAATGAGCAGTTCTTC
CDR3 protein: CASSPQGGLAGVESYNEQFF

J gene: TRBJ1-5
V gene: TRBV11-2
CDR3 length: 15
D gene: -
clone size: -
CDR3 DNA: TGTGCCAGCAGCATCTTCGACAGTCCCAATCAGCCCCAGCATTTT
CDR3 protein: CASSIFDSPNQPQHF

J gene: TRBJ1-2
V gene: TRBV10-3
CDR3 length: 14
D gene: -
clone size: -
CDR3 DNA: TGTGCCATCAGTAAAGCAGGGGAGAACTATGGCTACACCTTC
CDR3 protein: CAISKAGENYGYTF

J gene: TRBJ2-1
V gene: TRBV20-1
CDR3 length: 11
D gene: -
clone size: -
CDR3 DNA: TGCAGTGCACCTAGCGTCAATGAGCAGTTCTTC
CDR3 protein: CSAPSVNEQFF

J gene: TRBJ2-7
V gene: TRBV11-2
CDR3 length: 16
D gene: TRBD1
clone size: few
CDR3 DNA: TGTGCCAGCAGCTTAGATCCGGGACAGAGTTTCTACGAGCAGTACTTC
CDR3 protein: CASSLDPGQSFYEQYF

J gene: TRBJ2-7
V gene: TRBV6-1
CDR3 length: 15
D gene: -
clone size: -
CDR3 DNA: TGTGCCAGCAGTGACGACCTGACAGGTGGGAACGAGCAGTACTTC
CDR3 protein: CASSDDLTGGNEQYF

J gene: TRBJ1-1
V gene: TRBV5-1
CDR3 length: 16
D gene: -
clone size: few
CDR3 DNA: TGCGCCAGTCGGACTGGACCGGCTCAGATGAACACTGAAGCTTTCTTT
CDR3 protein: CASRTGPAQMNTEAFF

J gene: TRBJ2-7
V gene: TRBV6-5
CDR3 length: 12
D gene: -
clone size: few
CDR3 DNA: TGTGCCAGCAGTTCAGGATCCTACGAGCAGTACTTC
CDR3 protein: CASSSGSYEQYF

J gene: TRBJ1-1
V gene: TRBV5-4
CDR3 length: 14
D gene: TRBD1
clone size: -
CDR3 DNA: TGTGCCAGCAGCACCCAGGGGGCGAACACTGAAGCTTTCTTT
CDR3 protein: CASSTQGANTEAFF

J gene: TRBJ2-1
V gene: TRBV11-3
CDR3 length: 15
D gene: -
clone size: -
CDR3 DNA: TGTGCCAGCAGCTTAGAAGGGGGGGCGCGAAATGAGCAGTTCTTC
CDR3 protein: CASSLEGGARNEQFF

J gene: TRBJ1-5
V gene: TRBV12-3/TRBV12-4
CDR3 length: 12
D gene: TRBD1
clone size: few
CDR3 DNA: TGTGCCAGCAGTGGGACAGGCAGCGTTAAGCATTTT
CDR3 protein: CASSGTGSVKHF

J gene: TRBJ1-2
V gene: TRBV4-2
CDR3 length: 14
D gene: -
clone size: -
CDR3 DNA: TGTGCCAGCAGCCAAGGCAGTCAGGGGTATGGCTACACCTTC
CDR3 protein: CASSQGSQGYGYTF

J gene: TRBJ1-1
V gene: TRBV12-3/TRBV12-4
CDR3 length: 13
D gene: TRBD1
clone size: -
CDR3 DNA: TGTGCCAGCAGTCACAGGGGGTGGACTGAAGCTTTCTTT
CDR3 protein: CASSHRGWTEAFF

J gene: TRBJ2-1
V gene: TRBV7-9
CDR3 length: 15
D gene: TRBD2
clone size: few
CDR3 DNA: TGTGCCAGCAGACGACTAGCGGGAGGGGGCAATGAGCAGTTCTTC
CDR3 protein: CASRRLAGGGNEQFF

J gene: TRBJ1-4
V gene: TRBV29-1
CDR3 length: 13
D gene: -
clone size: -
CDR3 DNA: TGCAGCGTTGAAACCCAGCCGGAGGAAAAACTGTTTTTT
CDR3 protein: CSVETQPEEKLFF

J gene: TRBJ2-1
V gene: TRBV10-3
CDR3 length: 16
D gene: -
clone size: -
CDR3 DNA: TGTGCCATCAGTCAGTTGGGGGCGGTGTCCACCCATGAGCAGTTCTTC
CDR3 protein: CAISQLGAVSTHEQFF

J gene: TRBJ2-1
V gene: TRBV28
CDR3 length: 12
D gene: -
clone size: -
CDR3 DNA: TGTGCCAGCAGTTTATTTAACAATGAGCAGTTCTTC
CDR3 protein: CASSLFNNEQFF

J gene: TRBJ2-7
V gene: TRBV10-1
CDR3 length: 18
D gene: TRBD2
clone size: -
CDR3 DNA: TGCGCCAGCAGTGAGTCCCCTATGGGGAGGGGCGTCTCCTACGAGCAGTACTTC
CDR3 protein: CASSESPMGRGVSYEQYF

J gene: TRBJ2-3
V gene: TRBV4-2
CDR3 length: 14
D gene: -
clone size: -
CDR3 DNA: TGTGCCAGCAGCAGGGACTCCGCGACAGATACGCAGTATTTT
CDR3 protein: CASSRDSATDTQYF

J gene: TRBJ1-1
V gene: TRBV6-5
CDR3 length: 13
D gene: -
clone size: -
CDR3 DNA: TGTGCCAGCAGTACCCGGGGGAACACTGAAGCTTTCTTT
CDR3 protein: CASSTRGNTEAFF

J gene: TRBJ1-1
V gene: TRBV6-1
CDR3 length: 15
D gene: TRBD1
clone size: -
CDR3 DNA: TGTGCCAGCAGTCGTCACAGGGGGGAGAACACTGAAGCTTTCTTT
CDR3 protein: CASSRHRGENTEAFF

J gene: TRBJ1-2
V gene: TRBV27
CDR3 length: 16
D gene: TRBD1
clone size: -
CDR3 DNA: TGTGCCAGCAGACGAGCTCGGACAGGGGGCAACTATGGCTACACCTTC
CDR3 protein: CASRRARTGGNYGYTF

J gene: TRBJ2-5
V gene: TRBV4-1
CDR3 length: 16
D gene: -
clone size: -
CDR3 DNA: TGCGCCAGCAGCCCCCAGGGCCAACAAAAGCAAGAGACCCAGTACTTC
CDR3 protein: CASSPQGQQKQETQYF

J gene: TRBJ2-1
V gene: TRBV7-9
CDR3 length: 14
D gene: -
clone size: -
CDR3 DNA: TGTGCCAGCAGCCGTGGCGGGGTCTACAATGAGCAGTTCTTC
CDR3 protein: CASSRGGVYNEQFF

J gene: TRBJ1-2
V gene: TRBV29-1
CDR3 length: 13
D gene: -
clone size: -
CDR3 DNA: TGCAGCGTTGACGGGGGTCCGGACTATGGCTACACCTTC
CDR3 protein: CSVDGGPDYGYTF

J gene: TRBJ1-6
V gene: TRBV4-3
CDR3 length: 14
D gene: -
clone size: -
CDR3 DNA: TGCGCCAGCAGCCAAGTAAAGGGGGATTCACCCCTCCACTTT
CDR3 protein: CASSQVKGDSPLHF

J gene: TRBJ2-7
V gene: TRBV7-2
CDR3 length: 14
D gene: TRBD2
clone size: -
CDR3 DNA: TGTGCCAGCAGCTGGGGGACTAGCGAATACGAGCAGTACTTC
CDR3 protein: CASSWGTSEYEQYF

J gene: TRBJ1-2
V gene: TRBV19
CDR3 length: 14
D gene: -
clone size: -
CDR3 DNA: TGTGCCAGTCGTATCCCGGGGGAATCTTATGGCTACACCTTC
CDR3 protein: CASRIPGESYGYTF

J gene: TRBJ1-2
V gene: TRBV4-1
CDR3 length: 14
D gene: -
clone size: -
CDR3 DNA: TGCGCCAGCAGCCAAGAAACACAACCCTATGGCTACACCTTC
CDR3 protein: CASSQETQPYGYTF

J gene: TRBJ2-1
V gene: TRBV12-3/TRBV12-4
CDR3 length: 13
D gene: -
clone size: -
CDR3 DNA: TGTGCCAGCAGTTTATCAGGGTCCAATGAGCAGTTCTTC
CDR3 protein: CASSLSGSNEQFF

J gene: TRBJ1-4
V gene: TRBV19
CDR3 length: 15
D gene: -
clone size: -
CDR3 DNA: TGTGCCAGTAGTATTAATGGGGGCTACGGTGAAAAACTGTTTTTT
CDR3 protein: CASSINGGYGEKLFF

J gene: TRBJ1-6
V gene: TRBV5-4
CDR3 length: 14
D gene: -
clone size: -
CDR3 DNA: TGTGCCAGCAGCTTGGTACAGGCCAATTCACCCCTCCACTTT
CDR3 protein: CASSLVQANSPLHF

J gene: TRBJ1-4
V gene: TRBV5-6
CDR3 length: 14
D gene: -
clone size: -
CDR3 DNA: TGTGCCAGCAGCTTACAGGGTGGGCTTGAAAAACTGTTTTTT
CDR3 protein: CASSLQGGLEKLFF

J gene: TRBJ2-5
V gene: TRBV7-6
CDR3 length: 15
D gene: TRBD1
clone size: -
CDR3 DNA: TGTGCCAGCAGCCCAGGGACAGGGAGGGGGGAGACCCAGTACTTC
CDR3 protein: CASSPGTGRGETQYF

J gene: TRBJ1-3
V gene: TRBV15
CDR3 length: 16
D gene: -
clone size: -
CDR3 DNA: TGTGCCACCAGCAGAGATAGCACGAGCTCTGGAAACACCATATATTTT
CDR3 protein: CATSRDSTSSGNTIYF

J gene: TRBJ2-1
V gene: TRBV5-1
CDR3 length: 13
D gene: TRBD1
clone size: -
CDR3 DNA: TGCGCCAGCAGCTATACAGGGGGCGGTGAGCAGTTCTTC
CDR3 protein: CASSYTGGGEQFF

J gene: TRBJ2-7
V gene: TRBV30
CDR3 length: 12
D gene: -
clone size: -
CDR3 DNA: TGTGCCTGGAGCCGGGGGGCGGAAGAGCAGTACTTC
CDR3 protein: CAWSRGAEEQYF

J gene: TRBJ1-1
V gene: TRBV6-2/TRBV6-3
CDR3 length: 14
D gene: TRBD1
clone size: few
CDR3 DNA: TGTGCCAGCAGTAAACAGGGGTCTCACACTGAAGCTTTCTTT
CDR3 protein: CASSKQGSHTEAFF

J gene: TRBJ2-3
V gene: TRBV5-5
CDR3 length: 18
D gene: TRBD2
clone size: -
CDR3 DNA: TGTGCCAGCAGCTCCGGGACTAGCGGGCGGCGTCGCACAGATACGCAGTATTTT
CDR3 protein: CASSSGTSGRRRTDTQYF